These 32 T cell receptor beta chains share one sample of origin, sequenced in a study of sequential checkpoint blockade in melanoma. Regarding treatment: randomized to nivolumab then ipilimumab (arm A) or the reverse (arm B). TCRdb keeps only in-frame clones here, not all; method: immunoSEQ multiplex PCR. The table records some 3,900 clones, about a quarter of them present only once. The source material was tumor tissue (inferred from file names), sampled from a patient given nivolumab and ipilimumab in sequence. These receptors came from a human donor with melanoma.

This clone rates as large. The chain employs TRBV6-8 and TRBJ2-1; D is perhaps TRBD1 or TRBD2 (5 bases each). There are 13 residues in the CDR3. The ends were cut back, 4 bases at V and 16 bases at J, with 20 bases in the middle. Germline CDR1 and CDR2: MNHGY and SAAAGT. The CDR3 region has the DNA TGTGCCAGCAGTTTCCCCTTAGGGGTGCCGGGATTCTTC. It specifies CASSFPLGVPGFF.

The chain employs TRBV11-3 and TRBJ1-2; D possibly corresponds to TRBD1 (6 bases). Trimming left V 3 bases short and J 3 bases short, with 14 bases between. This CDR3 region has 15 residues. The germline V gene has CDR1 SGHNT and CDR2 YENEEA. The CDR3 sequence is CASSLGPGGHYGYTF. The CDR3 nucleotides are TGTGCCAGCAGCTTGGGGCCCGGGGGGCACTATGGCTACACCTTC.

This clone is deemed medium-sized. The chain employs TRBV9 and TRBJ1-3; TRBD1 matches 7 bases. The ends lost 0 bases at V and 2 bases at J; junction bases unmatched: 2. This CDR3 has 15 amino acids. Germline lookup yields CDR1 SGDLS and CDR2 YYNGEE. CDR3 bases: TGTGCCAGCAGCGTAGAAGGGGGCCCTGGAAACACCATATATTTT. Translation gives CASSVEGGPGNTIYF. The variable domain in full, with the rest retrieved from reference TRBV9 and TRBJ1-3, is DSGVTQTPKHLITATGQRVTLRCSPRSGDLSVYWYQQSLDQGLQFLIQYYNGEERAKGNILERFSAQQFPDLHSELNLSSLELGDSALYFCASSVEGGPGNTIYFGEGSWLTVV.

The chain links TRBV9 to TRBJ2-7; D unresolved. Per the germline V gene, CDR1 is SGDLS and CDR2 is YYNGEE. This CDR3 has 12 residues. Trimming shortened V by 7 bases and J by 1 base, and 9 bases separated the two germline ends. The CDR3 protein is CASSGPSYEQYF. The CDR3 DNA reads TGTGCCAGCTCCGGGCCGTCCTACGAGCAGTACTTC.

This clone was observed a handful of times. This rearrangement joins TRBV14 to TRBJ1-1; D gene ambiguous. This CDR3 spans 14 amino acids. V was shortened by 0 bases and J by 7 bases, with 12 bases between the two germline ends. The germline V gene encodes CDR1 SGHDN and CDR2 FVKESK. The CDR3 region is CASSQDLLPDEAFF. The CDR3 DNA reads TGTGCCAGCAGCCAAGATCTGTTGCCGGATGAAGCTTTCTTT. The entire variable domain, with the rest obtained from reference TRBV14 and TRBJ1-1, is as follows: EAGVTQFPSHSVIEKGQTVTLRCDPISGHDNLYWYRRVMGKEIKFLLHFVKESKQDESGMPNNRFLAERTGGTYSTLKVQPAELEDSGVYFCASSQDLLPDEAFFGQGTRLTVV.

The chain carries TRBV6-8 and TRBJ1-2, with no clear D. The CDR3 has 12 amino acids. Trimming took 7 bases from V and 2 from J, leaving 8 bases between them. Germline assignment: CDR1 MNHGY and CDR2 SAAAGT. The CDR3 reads CASTASNYGYTF. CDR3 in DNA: TGTGCCAGCACTGCATCCAACTATGGCTACACCTTC.

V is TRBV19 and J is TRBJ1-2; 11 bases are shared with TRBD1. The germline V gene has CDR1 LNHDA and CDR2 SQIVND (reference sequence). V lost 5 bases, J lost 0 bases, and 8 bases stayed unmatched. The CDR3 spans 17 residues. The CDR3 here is CASSLRDRGSANYGYTF. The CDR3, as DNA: TGTGCCAGTAGTCTCCGGGACAGGGGGTCTGCTAACTATGGCTACACCTTC.

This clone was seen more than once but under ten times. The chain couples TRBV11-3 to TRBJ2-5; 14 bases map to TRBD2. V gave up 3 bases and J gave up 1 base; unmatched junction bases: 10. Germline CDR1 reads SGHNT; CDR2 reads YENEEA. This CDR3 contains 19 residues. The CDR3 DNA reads TGTGCCAGCAGCTTGGGCCCCGGGACTAGCGGGGGTTTCCAAGAGACCCAGTACTTC. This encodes CASSLGPGTSGGFQETQYF.

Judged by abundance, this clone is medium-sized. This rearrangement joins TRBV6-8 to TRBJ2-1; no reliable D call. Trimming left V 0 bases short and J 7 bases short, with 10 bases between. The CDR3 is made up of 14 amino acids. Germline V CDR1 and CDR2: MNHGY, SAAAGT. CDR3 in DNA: TGTGCCAGCAGTTACTCGAGTGTAAATAATGAGCAGTTCTTC. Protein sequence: CASSYSSVNNEQFF.

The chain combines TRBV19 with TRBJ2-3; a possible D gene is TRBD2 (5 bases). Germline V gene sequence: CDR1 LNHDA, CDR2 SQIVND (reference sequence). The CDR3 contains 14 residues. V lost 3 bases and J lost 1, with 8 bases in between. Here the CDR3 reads CASSIRGGTDTQYF. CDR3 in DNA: TGTGCCAGTAGTATTCGGGGAGGCACAGATACGCAGTATTTT. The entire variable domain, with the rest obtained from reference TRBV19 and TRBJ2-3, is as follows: DGGITQSPKYLFRKEGQNVTLSCEQNLNHDAMYWYRQDPGQGLRLIYYSQIVNDFQKGDIAEGYSVSREKKESFPLTVTSAQKNPTAFYLCASSIRGGTDTQYFGPGTRLTVL.

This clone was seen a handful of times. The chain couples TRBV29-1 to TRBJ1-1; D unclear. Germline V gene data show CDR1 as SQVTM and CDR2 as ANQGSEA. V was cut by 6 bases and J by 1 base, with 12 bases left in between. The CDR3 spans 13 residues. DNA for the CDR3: TGCAGCGTCCCCCGGGGAGCGAACACTGAAGCTTTCTTT. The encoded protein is CSVPRGANTEAFF. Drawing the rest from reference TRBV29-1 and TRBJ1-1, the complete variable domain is SAVISQKPSRDICQRGTSLTIQCQVDSQVTMMFWYRQQPGQSLTLIATANQGSEATYESGFVIDKFPISRPNLTFSTLTVSNMSPEDSSIYLCSVPRGANTEAFFGQGTRLTVV.

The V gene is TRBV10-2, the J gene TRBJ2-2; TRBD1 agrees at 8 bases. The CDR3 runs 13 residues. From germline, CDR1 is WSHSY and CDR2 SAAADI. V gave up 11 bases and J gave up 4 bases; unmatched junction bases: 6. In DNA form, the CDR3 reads TGCGCCGCAGACAGGGGTGGCACCGGGGAGCTGTTTTTT. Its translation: CAADRGGTGELFF.

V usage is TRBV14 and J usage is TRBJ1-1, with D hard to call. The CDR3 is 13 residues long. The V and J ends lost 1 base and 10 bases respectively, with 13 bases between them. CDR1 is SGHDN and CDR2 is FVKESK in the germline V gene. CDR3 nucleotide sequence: TGTGCCAGCAGCCAAGGGGCCGCCTCGAGAGCTTTCTTT. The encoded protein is CASSQGAASRAFF.

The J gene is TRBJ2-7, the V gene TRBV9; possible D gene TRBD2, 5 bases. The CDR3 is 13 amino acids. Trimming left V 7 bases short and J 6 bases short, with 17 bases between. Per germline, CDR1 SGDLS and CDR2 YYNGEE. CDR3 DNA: TGTGCCAGCTCCTCCCGGGAAAAAGGCGAGCAGTACTTC. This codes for CASSSREKGEQYF.

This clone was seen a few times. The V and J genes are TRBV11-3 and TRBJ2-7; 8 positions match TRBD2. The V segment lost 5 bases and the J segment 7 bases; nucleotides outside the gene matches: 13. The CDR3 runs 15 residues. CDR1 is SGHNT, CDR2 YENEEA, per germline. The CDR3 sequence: CASSHAAGGPGEQYF. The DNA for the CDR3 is TGTGCCAGCAGCCACGCGGCGGGGGGCCCGGGGGAGCAGTACTTC.

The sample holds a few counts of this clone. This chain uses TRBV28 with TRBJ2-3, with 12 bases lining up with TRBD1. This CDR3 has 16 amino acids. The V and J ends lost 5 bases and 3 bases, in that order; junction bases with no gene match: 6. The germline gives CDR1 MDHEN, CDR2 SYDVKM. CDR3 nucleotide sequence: TGTGCCAGCAGTCGGGGACAGGGGGCGGCTACAGATACGCAGTATTTT. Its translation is CASSRGQGAATDTQYF.

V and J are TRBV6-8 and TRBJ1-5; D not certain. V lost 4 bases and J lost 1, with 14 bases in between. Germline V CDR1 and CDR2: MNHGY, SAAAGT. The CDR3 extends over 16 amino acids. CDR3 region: CASSFIKGWSNQPQHF. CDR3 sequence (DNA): TGTGCCAGCAGTTTTATTAAGGGATGGAGCAATCAGCCCCAGCATTTT.

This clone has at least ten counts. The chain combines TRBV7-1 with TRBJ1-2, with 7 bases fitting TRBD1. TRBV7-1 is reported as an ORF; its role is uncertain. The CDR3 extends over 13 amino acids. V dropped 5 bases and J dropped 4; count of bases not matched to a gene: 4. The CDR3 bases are TGTGCCAGCAGCCAGGGACAGTTCTATGGCTACACCTTC. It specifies CASSQGQFYGYTF.

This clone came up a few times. The CDR3 DNA sequence: TGTGCCAGCAGGGATTTCCAAGAGACCCAGTACTTC. Amino acids: CASRDFQETQYF. This chain links TRBV28 with TRBJ2-5; D is undetermined. The V gene's germline CDR1 is MDHEN and CDR2 SYDVKM. V shed 6 bases and J shed 1 base, with 6 bases lying between them. The CDR3 contains 12 residues.

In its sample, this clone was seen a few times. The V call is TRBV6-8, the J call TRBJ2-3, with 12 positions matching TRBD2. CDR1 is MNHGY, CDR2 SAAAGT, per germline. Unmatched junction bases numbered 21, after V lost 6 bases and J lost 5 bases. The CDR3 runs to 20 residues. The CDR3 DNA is TGTGCCAGCAGCCGAACAGGCTGGACGGCTAGCGGGGGGGCAAGAGATACGCAGTATTTT. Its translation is CASSRTGWTASGGARDTQYF.

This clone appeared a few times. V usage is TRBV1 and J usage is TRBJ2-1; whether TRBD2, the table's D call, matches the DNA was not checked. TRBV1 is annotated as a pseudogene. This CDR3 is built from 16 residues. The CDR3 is CASSPHPSGGGNEQFF. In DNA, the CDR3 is TGCGCCAGCAGCCCCCACCCTAGCGGGGGGGGCAATGAGCAGTTCTTC.

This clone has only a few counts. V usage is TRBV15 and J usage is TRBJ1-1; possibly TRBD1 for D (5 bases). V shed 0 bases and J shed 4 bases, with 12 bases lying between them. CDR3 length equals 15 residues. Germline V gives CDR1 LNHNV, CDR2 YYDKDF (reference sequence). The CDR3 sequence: CATSRDAGIPTEAFF. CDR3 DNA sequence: TGTGCCACCAGCAGAGATGCAGGGATTCCCACTGAAGCTTTCTTT.

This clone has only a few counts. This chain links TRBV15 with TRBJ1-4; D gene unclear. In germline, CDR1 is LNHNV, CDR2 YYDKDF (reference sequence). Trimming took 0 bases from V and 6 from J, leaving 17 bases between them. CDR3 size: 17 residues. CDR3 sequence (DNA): TGTGCCACCAGCAGAGAGCCCCTCCGCGAGGAAGATGAAAAACTGTTTTTT. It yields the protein CATSREPLREEDEKLFF.

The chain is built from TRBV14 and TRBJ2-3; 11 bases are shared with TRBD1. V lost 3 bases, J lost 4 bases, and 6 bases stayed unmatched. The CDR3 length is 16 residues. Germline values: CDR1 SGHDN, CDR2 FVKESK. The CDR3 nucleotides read TGTGCCAGCAGCCACAACCGGGACAGGGGGTCAGATACGCAGTATTTT. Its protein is CASSHNRDRGSDTQYF.

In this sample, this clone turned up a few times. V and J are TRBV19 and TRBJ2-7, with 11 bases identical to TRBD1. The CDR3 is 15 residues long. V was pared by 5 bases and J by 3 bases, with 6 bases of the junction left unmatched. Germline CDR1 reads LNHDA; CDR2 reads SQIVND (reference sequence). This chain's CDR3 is CASSSGTGGDYEQYF. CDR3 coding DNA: TGTGCCAGTAGTTCAGGGACAGGGGGTGACTACGAGCAGTACTTC.

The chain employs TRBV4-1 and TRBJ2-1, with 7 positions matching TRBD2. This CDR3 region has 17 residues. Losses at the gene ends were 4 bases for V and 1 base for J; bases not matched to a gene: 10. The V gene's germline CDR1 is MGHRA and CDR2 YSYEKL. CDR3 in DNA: TGCGCCAGCAGCCTAGGCGGCGGGGGATCGTCCTACAATGAGCAGTTCTTC. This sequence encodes CASSLGGGGSSYNEQFF.

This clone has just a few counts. In nucleotides, the CDR3 is TGTGCCAGCAGTTTAGCGGGGAGGGACTACGAGCAGTACTTC. It encodes CASSLAGRDYEQYF. This sequence joins TRBV6-8 and TRBJ2-7; TRBD2 matches 8 bases. There are 14 residues in the CDR3. Germline V gene sequence: CDR1 MNHGY, CDR2 SAAAGT. The trim removed 4 bases at V and 3 bases at J, leaving 5 bases unmatched.

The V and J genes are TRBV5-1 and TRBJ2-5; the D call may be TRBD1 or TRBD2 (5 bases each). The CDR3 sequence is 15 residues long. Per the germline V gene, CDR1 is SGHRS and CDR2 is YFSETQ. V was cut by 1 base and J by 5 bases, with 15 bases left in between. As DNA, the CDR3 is TGCGCCAGCAGCTTGAATATTGCCAGGGAGGAGACCCAGTACTTC. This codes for CASSLNIAREETQYF.

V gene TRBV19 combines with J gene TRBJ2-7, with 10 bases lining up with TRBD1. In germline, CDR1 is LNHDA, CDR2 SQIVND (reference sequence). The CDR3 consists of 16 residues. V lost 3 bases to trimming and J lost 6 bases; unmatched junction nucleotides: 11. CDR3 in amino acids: CASSMTLGDRGTEQYF. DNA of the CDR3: TGTGCCAGTAGTATGACCCTCGGGGACAGGGGCACCGAGCAGTACTTC. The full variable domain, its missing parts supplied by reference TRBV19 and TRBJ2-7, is DGGITQSPKYLFRKEGQNVTLSCEQNLNHDAMYWYRQDPGQGLRLIYYSQIVNDFQKGDIAEGYSVSREKKESFPLTVTSAQKNPTAFYLCASSMTLGDRGTEQYFGPGTRLTVT.

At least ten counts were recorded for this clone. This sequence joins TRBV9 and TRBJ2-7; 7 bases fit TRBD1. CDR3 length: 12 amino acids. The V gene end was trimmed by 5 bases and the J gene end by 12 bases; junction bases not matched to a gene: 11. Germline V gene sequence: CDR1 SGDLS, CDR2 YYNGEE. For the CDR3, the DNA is TGTGCCAGCAGAGGAGACAGGGCTTTCGTGTACTTC. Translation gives CASRGDRAFVYF.

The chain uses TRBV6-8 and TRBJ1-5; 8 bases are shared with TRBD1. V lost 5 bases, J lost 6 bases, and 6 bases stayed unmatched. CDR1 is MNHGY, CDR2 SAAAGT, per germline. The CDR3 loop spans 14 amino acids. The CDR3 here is CASSPGGVSQPQHF. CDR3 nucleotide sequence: TGTGCCAGCAGTCCAGGGGGCGTCAGTCAGCCCCAGCATTTT.

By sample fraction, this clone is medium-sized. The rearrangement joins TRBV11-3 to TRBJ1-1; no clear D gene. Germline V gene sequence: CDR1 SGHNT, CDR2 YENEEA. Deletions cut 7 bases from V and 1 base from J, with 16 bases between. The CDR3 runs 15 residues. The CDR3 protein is CASTLRTGRNTEAFF. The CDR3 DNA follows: TGTGCCAGCACCTTGAGAACGGGGAGGAACACTGAAGCTTTCTTT. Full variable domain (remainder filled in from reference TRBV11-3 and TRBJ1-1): EAGVVQSPRYKIIEKKQPVAFWCNPISGHNTLYWYLQNLGQGPELLIRYENEEAVDDSQLPKDRFSAERLKGVDSTLKIQPAELGDSAVYLCASTLRTGRNTEAFFGQGTRLTVV.